This T cell receptor (beta chain) is from a study of blood T cell repertoires in COVID-19. Clones were read by immunoSEQ multiplex PCR, and TCRdb kept only the in-frame ones, dropping some. The repertoire holds 220,000 or so clones, with less than 90% as singletons. CDR3 length: 16 residues. Looked up from germline, CDR1 is SGHVS and CDR2 is FQNEAQ. V shed 2 bases and J shed 0 bases, with 13 bases lying between them. This clonotype was sampled from a woman in her thirties or forties who had recovered from COVID-19. The specimen sequenced was PBMCs or T cells enriched from blood (not recorded which). The chain joins TRBV7-8 to TRBJ1-1, with D perhaps matching TRBD1 (6 bases). The CDR3 DNA sequence: TGTGCCAGCAGCTTATTCTCCGGACAGATGAACACTGAAGCTTTCTTT. This sequence encodes CASSLFSGQMNTEAFF.